The present entry profiles one T cell receptor beta chain with its context. This clone's antigen is unknown. No base qualities exist here, and no much larger clone lies one base off it. The source of the sample is a study of CD8 T cells in Susac syndrome (dated by TCRdb to the late 2010s). With regard to the full study: Repertoire sequencing was used to test whether CD8+ T cell activation and differentiation in Susac syndrome was antigen driven. Study-wide findings and limitations: The number of individuals in the TCR sequencing and HLA analysis was recognized as being relatively small.

RNA was extracted using the RNeasy kit, and about 0.5 to 1 ug of the RNA was reverse transcribed with random hexamers. TCR beta CDR3 regions were amplified with the immunoSEQ multiplex PCR assay covering 54 Vbeta and 13 Jbeta segments. PCR amplification bias was corrected using a synthetic template baseline for primer optimization and computational correction. Per the authors' processing: Reads were annotated to V, D and J genes according to IMGT and were analyzed with immunoSEQ Analyzer, with only productive sequences retained. Clonality was computed as one minus Shannon entropy normalized by log2 of the number of productive unique sequences. Public and private clones were assessed among the 100 most prevalent clones of each patient and control. A clone was defined as Susac-specific if it was absent from the healthy and MS cohorts, from some 980 published viral clones and from other ImmuneACCESS disease sequences. TCRdb took the public reads, trimmed them with fastp at Q25, ran MiXCR for clone calling and kept in-frame beta chains. Under each unique CDR3 protein, matching rows form one entry showing the most common genes and DNA. The authors' filters were not applied to this entry. For this sample there are approximately 120,000 distinct CDR3 sequences; around 94% appear just once. The top ten constitute roughly 0.087% of the sample.

Reading the germline V gene (reference sequence) gives CDR1 LNHNV and CDR2 YYDKDF. Counted from cysteine to phenylalanine, this CDR3 has 16 amino acids. Only the CDR3 DNA stays, 48 bases, in frame from base 1. V is cut by 2 bases and J by 0 bases, and the space between the germline ends is 12 bases. Peripheral blood CD8+ and CD4+ T cells from healthy donors, Susac syndrome patients and multiple sclerosis patients were profiled using high-throughput TCR beta sequencing. Healthy donors were included as age- and sex-matched controls. Bulk CD8+ and CD4+ T cells were purified magnetically by negative isolation, whereas CD8+ TEMRA cells were enriched by FACS. Blood was collected in EDTA tubes and processed within 24 hours, with PBMCs isolated through density gradient centrifugation. PBMCs intended for TCR sequencing were cryopreserved in liquid nitrogen and thawed later in a water bath at 37 degrees C. A purity of at least 90% was achieved for sorted or isolated CD4+, CD8+ and CD8+ TEMRA cells.

The receptor was derived from a human donor in good health. The chain was built from TRBV15 and TRBJ2-3; the D gene is perhaps TRBD2, from 6 matching bases. Specimen: CD4+ T cells from PBMCs. The CDR3 sequence is CATSRNRRASTDTQYF. The base sequence is TGTGCCACCAGCAGAAATAGGAGGGCTAGCACAGATACGCAGTATTTT.